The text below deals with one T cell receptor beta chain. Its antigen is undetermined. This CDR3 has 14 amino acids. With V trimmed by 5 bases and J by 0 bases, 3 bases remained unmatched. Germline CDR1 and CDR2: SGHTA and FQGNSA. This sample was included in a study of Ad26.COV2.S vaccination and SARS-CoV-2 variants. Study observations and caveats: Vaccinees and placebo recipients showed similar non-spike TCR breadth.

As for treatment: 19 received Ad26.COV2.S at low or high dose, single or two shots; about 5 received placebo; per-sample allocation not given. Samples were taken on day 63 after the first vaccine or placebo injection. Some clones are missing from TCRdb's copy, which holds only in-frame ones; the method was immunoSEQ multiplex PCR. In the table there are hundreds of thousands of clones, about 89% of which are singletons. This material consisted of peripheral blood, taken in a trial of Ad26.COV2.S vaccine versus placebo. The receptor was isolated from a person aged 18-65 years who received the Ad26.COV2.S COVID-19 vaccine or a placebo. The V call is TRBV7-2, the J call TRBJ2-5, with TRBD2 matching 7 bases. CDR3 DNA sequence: TGTGCCAGCAGCGTGGGACTAAACCAAGAGACCCAGTACTTC. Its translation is CASSVGLNQETQYF.